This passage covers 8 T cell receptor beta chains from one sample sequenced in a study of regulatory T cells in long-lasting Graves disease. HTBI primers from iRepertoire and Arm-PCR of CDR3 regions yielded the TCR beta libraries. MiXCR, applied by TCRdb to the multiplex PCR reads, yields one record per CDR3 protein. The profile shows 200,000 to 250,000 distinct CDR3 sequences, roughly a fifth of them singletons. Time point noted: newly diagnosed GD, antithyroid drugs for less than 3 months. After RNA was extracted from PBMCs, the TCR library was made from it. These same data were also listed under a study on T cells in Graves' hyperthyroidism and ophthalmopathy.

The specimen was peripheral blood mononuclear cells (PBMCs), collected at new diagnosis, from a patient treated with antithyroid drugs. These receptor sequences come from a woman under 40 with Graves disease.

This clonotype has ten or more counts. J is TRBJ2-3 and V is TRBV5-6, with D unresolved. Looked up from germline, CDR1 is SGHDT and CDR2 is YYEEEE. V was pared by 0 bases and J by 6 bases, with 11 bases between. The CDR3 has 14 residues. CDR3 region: CASSLVFPDDTQYF. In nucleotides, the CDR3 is TGTGCCAGCAGCTTGGTCTTTCCGGATGATACGCAGTATTTT.

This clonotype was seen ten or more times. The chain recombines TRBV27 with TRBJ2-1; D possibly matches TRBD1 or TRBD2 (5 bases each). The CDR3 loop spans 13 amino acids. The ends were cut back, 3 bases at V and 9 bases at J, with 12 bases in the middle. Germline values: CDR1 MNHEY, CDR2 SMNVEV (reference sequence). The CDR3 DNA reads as TGTGCCAGCAGTTTGGGGACGTTGGGTGAGCAGTTCTTC. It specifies CASSLGTLGEQFF.

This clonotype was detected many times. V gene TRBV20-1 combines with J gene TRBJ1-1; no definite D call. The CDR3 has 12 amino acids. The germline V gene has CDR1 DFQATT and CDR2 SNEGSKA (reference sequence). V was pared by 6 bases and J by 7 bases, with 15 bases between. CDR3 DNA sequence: TGCAGTGCCCAAAGTTCCAGGCATGAAGCTTTCTTT. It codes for CSAQSSRHEAFF.

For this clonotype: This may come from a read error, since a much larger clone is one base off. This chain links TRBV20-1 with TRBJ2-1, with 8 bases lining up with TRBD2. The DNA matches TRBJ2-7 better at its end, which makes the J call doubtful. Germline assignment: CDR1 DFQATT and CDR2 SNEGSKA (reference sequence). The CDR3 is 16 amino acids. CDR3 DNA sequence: TGCAGTGCCGGAGACTTCGGGGGGGCGTTTTACAATGAGCAGTACTTC. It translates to CSAGDFGGAFYNEQYF.

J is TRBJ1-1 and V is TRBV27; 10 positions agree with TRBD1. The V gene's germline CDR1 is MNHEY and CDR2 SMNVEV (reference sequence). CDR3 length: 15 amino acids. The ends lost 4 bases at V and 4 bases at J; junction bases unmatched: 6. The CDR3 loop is CASSWSGTGATEAFF. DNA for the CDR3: TGTGCCAGCAGTTGGTCCGGGACAGGGGCCACTGAAGCTTTCTTT.

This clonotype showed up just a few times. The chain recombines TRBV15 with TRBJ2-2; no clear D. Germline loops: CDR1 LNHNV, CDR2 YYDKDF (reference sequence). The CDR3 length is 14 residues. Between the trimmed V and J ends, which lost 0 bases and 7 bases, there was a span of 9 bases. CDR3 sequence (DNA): TGTGCCACCAGCAGAGATCTCGGTGGCGGGGAGCTGTTTTTT. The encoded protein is CATSRDLGGGELFF.

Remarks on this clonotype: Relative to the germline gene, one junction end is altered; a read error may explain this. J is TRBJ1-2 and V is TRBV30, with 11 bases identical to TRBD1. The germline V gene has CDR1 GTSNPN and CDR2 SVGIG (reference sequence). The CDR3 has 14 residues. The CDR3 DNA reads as TGTGCCTGGAGTGGGGACAGGGGGGTCTATGGCTACATCTTC. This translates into CAWSGDRGVYGYIF.

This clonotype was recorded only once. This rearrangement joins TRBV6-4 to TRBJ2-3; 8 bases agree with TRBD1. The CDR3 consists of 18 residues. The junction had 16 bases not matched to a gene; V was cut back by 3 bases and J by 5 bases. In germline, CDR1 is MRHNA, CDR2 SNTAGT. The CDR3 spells CASSEGGLGRGREDTQYF. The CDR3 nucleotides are TGTGCCAGCAGTGAAGGGGGTCTGGGCAGGGGGCGCGAAGATACGCAGTATTTT.